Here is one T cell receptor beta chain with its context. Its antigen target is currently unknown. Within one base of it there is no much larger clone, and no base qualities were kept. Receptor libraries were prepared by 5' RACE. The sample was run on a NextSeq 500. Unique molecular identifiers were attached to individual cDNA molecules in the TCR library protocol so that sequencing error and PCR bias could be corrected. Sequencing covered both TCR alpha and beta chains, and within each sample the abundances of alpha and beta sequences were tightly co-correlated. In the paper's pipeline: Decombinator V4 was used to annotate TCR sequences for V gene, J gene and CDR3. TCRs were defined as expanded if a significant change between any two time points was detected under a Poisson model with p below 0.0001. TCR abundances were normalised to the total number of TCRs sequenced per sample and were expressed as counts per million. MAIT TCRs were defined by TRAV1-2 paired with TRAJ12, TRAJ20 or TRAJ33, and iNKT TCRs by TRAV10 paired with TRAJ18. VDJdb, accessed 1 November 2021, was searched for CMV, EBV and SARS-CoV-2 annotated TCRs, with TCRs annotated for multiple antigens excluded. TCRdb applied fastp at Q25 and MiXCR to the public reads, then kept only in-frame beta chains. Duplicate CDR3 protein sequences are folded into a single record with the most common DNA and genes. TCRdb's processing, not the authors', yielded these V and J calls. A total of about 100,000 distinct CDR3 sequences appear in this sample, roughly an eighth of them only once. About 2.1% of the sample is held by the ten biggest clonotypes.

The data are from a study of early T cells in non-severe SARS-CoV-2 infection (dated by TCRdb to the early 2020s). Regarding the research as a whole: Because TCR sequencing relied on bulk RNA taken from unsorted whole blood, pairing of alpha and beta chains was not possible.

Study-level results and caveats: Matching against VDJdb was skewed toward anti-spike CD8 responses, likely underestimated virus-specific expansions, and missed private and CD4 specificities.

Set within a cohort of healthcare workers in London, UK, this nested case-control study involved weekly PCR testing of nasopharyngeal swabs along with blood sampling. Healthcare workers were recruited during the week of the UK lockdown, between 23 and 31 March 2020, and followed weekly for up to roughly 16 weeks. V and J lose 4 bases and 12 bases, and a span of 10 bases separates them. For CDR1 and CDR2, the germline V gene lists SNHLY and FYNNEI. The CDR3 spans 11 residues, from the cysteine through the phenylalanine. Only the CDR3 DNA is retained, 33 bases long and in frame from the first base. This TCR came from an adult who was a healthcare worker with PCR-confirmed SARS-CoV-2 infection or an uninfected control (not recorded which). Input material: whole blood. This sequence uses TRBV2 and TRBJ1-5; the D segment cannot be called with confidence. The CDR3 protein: CASSGAGNQHF. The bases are TGTGCCAGCAGTGGGGCGGGAAACCAGCATTTT.